This entry is about one TCR beta chain. The data originate from a study of blood T cell repertoires in COVID-19. Study at large: T cells, B-cell-depleted T cells, or PBMCs supplied cDNA or gDNA.

Sequencing was performed with immunoSEQ multiplex PCR; in TCRdb, only in-frame clones are kept and a portion is missing. The sample includes 150,000 or so clones, around 84% of them seen just once. Germline V gene data show CDR1 as SNHLY and CDR2 as FYNNEI. Trimming shortened V by 6 bases and J by 1 base, and 22 bases separated the two germline ends. The CDR3 is made up of 19 amino acids. The material sequenced was peripheral blood. The receptor's source is a man between 45 and 60 years old with active or convalescent COVID-19. J is TRBJ1-6 and V is TRBV2, with a weak D call TRBD1 (5 bases). Here the CDR3 DNA reads TGTGCCAGCAGCCACCCCCCGGAGGGGTTGGGGTCCTATAATTCACCCCTCCACTTT. Translating it yields CASSHPPEGLGSYNSPLHF.